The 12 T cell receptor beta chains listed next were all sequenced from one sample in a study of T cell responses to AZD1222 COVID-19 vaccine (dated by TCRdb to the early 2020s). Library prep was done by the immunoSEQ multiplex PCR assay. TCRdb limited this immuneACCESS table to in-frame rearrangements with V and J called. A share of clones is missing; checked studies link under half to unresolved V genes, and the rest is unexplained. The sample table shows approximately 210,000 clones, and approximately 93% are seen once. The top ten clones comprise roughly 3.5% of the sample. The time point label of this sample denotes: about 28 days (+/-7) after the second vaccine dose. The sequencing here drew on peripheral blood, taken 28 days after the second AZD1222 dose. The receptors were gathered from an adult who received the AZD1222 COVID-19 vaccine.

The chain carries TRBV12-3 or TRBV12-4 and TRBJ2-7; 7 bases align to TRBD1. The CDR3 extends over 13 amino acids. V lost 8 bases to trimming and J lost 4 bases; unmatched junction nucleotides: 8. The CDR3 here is CASGRDSVYEQYF. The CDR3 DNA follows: TGTGCCAGCGGACGGGACAGCGTGTACGAGCAGTACTTC.

The CDR3, as DNA: TGTGCCAGCAGTCTCCTCAGTGGGGGGCCCGGGGCCAAAAACATTCAGTACTTC. Amino acid sequence: CASSLLSGGPGAKNIQYF. The chain employs TRBV27 and TRBJ2-4; either TRBD1 or TRBD2 may supply D (6 bases each). This CDR3 is built from 18 residues. The germline gives CDR1 MNHEY, CDR2 SMNVEV (reference sequence). V lost 5 bases to trimming and J lost 1 base, with 21 bases between them.

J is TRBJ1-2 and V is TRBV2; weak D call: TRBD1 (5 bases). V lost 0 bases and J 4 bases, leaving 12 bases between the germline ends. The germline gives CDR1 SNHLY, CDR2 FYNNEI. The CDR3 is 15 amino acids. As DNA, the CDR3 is TGTGCCAGCAGTGAAGCTTCCTGGGGCCGCTATGGCTACACCTTC. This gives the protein CASSEASWGRYGYTF.

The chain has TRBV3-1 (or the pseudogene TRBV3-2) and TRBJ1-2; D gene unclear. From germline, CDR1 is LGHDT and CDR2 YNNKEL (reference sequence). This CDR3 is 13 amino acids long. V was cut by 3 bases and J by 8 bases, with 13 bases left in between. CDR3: CASSQRSERGYTF. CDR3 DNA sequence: TGTGCCAGCAGCCAGCGTTCGGAGCGGGGCTACACCTTC.

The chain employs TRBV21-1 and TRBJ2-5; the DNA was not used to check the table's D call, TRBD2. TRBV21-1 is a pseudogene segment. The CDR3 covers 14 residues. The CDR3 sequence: CASSMDGAGETQYF. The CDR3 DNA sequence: TGTGCCAGCAGCATGGATGGGGCGGGGGAGACCCAGTACTTC.

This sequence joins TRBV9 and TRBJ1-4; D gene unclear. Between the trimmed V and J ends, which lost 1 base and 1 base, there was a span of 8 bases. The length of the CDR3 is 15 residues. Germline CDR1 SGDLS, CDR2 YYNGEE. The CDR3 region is CASSVSYGTNEKLFF. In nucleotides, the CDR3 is TGTGCCAGCAGCGTAAGTTACGGAACTAATGAAAAACTGTTTTTT.

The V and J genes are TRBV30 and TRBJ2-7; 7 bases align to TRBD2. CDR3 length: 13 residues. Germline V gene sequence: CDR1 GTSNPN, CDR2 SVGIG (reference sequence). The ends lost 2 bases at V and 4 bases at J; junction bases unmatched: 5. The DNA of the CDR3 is TGTGCCTGGAGTCAAATGGGGGGGTACGAGCAGTACTTC. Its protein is CAWSQMGGYEQYF.

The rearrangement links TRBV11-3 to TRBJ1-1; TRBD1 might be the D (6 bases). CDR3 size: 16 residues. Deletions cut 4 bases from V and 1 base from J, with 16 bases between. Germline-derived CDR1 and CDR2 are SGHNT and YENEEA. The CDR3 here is CASSWKGGQTNTEAFF. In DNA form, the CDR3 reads TGTGCCAGCAGCTGGAAGGGGGGACAAACGAACACTGAAGCTTTCTTT.

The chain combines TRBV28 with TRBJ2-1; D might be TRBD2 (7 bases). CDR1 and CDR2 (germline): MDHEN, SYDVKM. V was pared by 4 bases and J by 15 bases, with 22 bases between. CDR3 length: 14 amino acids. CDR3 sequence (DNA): TGTGCCAGCAGTTCCTCGGGGAGGGGGAGGGCCTGGTTCTTC. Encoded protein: CASSSSGRGRAWFF.

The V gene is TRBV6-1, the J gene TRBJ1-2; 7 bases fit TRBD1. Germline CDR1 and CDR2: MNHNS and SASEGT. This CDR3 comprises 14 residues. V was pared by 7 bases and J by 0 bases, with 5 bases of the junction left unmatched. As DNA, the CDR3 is TGTGCCAGCACCCCAGGGGGGTCTAACTATGGCTACACCTTC. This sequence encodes CASTPGGSNYGYTF.

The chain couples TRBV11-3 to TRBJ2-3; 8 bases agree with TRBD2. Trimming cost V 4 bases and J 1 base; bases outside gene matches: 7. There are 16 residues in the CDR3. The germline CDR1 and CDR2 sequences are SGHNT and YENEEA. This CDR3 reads CASSSEGRGGTDTQYF. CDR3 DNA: TGTGCCAGCAGCTCCGAGGGGCGGGGGGGCACAGATACGCAGTATTTT.

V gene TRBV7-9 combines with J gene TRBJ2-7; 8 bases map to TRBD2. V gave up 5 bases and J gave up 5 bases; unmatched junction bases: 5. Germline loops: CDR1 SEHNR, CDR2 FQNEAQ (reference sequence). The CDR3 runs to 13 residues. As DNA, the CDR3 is TGTGCCAGCAGCCCCGCGACTAGCGACGAGCAGTACTTC. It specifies CASSPATSDEQYF.